One and the same sample provided the 15 T cell receptor beta chains below, sequenced in a study of early T cells in non-severe SARS-CoV-2 infection. TCRdb fed the 5' RACE reads into MiXCR, producing one record per CDR3 protein. The repertoire holds 100,000 to 150,000 distinct CDR3 sequences, with 15% as singletons. The material sequenced was whole blood. Receptors originate from an adult who was a healthcare worker with PCR-confirmed SARS-CoV-2 infection or an uninfected control (not recorded which).

This clonotype occurred many times. For the CDR3, the DNA is TGTGCCAGCAGCGTAGGGGCGGGGGACCTCACAGATACGCAGTATTTT. Encoded protein: CASSVGAGDLTDTQYF. The genes are TRBV9 and TRBJ2-3; 7 bases match TRBD2. Per germline, CDR1 SGDLS and CDR2 YYNGEE. The V and J ends lost 0 bases and 2 bases, in that order; junction bases with no gene match: 6. The CDR3 consists of 16 residues.

This clonotype came up many times. J is TRBJ2-1 and V is TRBV20-1; no clear D. The CDR3 spans 12 residues. Per the germline V gene, CDR1 is DFQATT and CDR2 is SNEGSKA (reference sequence). V lost 3 bases, J lost 8 bases, and 11 bases lay in between. Here the CDR3 DNA reads TGCAGTGCTAGGACGGCGGTAGATGAGCAGTTCTTC. It encodes CSARTAVDEQFF.

This clonotype was counted between two and nine times. The chain recombines TRBV20-1 with TRBJ2-5, with D possibly TRBD2 on 6 matching bases. V was cut by 2 bases and J by 2 bases, with 15 bases left in between. Germline V gene data show CDR1 as DFQATT and CDR2 as SNEGSKA (reference sequence). CDR3 size: 15 residues. CDR3 sequence: CSARRPRGVQETQYF. The CDR3 DNA follows: TGCAGTGCTAGACGCCCCCGCGGGGTTCAAGAGACCCAGTACTTC.

This rearrangement joins TRBV12-3 or TRBV12-4 to TRBJ1-5; D is ambiguous. This CDR3 has 15 amino acids. V was shortened by 1 base and J by 3 bases, with 10 bases between the two germline ends. CDR3 sequence reads: CASSLGSGVNQPQHF. CDR3 sequence (DNA): TGTGCCAGCAGTTTAGGTAGCGGGGTCAATCAGCCCCAGCATTTT.

The J gene is TRBJ1-2, the V gene TRBV29-1; tentative D call: TRBD1 (5 bases). The germline V and J ends were trimmed by 3 bases and 4 bases, with 12 bases remaining between them. The CDR3 spans 13 residues. The germline V gene encodes CDR1 SQVTM and CDR2 ANQGSEA. CDR3 nucleotide sequence: TGCAGCGTTGAGGGCAGGGCGGGCTATGGCTACACCTTC. This encodes CSVEGRAGYGYTF.

This clonotype was detected only a few times. The rearrangement uses TRBV2 and TRBJ2-1; 14 nucleotides line up with TRBD2. In germline, CDR1 is SNHLY, CDR2 FYNNEI. The J segment lost 8 bases and the V segment lost 7 bases, leaving 7 bases of the junction unmatched. The CDR3 is made up of 15 amino acids. The CDR3 here is CASTGTSGGPHEQFF. The CDR3 DNA sequence: TGTGCCAGCACTGGGACTAGCGGGGGCCCCCATGAGCAGTTCTTC. Full variable domain (remainder filled in from reference TRBV2 and TRBJ2-1): EPEVTQTPSHQVTQMGQEVILRCVPISNHLYFYWYRQILGQKVEFLVSFYNNEISEKSEIFDDQFSVERPDGSNFTLKIRSTKLEDSAMYFCASTGTSGGPHEQFFGPGTRLTVL.

The genes are TRBV9 and TRBJ2-7; D uncertain. The CDR3 runs 14 residues. Looked up from germline, CDR1 is SGDLS and CDR2 is YYNGEE. The ends were cut back, 0 bases at V and 0 bases at J, with 7 bases in the middle. The CDR3 nucleotides read TGTGCCAGCAGCGTAGAGGCAAGCTCCTACGAGCAGTACTTC. Translation gives CASSVEASSYEQYF. Combining the CDR3 with reference TRBV9 and TRBJ2-7 gives the whole variable domain DSGVTQTPKHLITATGQRVTLRCSPRSGDLSVYWYQQSLDQGLQFLIQYYNGEERAKGNILERFSAQQFPDLHSELNLSSLELGDSALYFCASSVEASSYEQYFGPGTRLTVT.

This rearrangement joins TRBV10-3 to TRBJ2-7, with D possibly matching TRBD1 (5 bases). CDR1 and CDR2 from the germline V gene are ENHRY and SYGVKD. This CDR3 has 11 residues. The V end was cut by 6 bases, the J end by 3 bases, with 6 bases between. The CDR3 DNA reads as TGTGCCATCAGCGACAGCTACGAGCAGTACTTC. This gives the protein CAISDSYEQYF.

This clonotype has only a few counts. The chain carries TRBV29-1 and TRBJ1-1; D gene ambiguous. Germline V lookup: CDR1 SQVTM, CDR2 ANQGSEA. This CDR3 has 11 residues. The ends were cut back, 7 bases at V and 6 bases at J, with 12 bases in the middle. The CDR3 region is CSAEEYSEAFF. The CDR3, as DNA: TGCAGCGCAGAAGAATACTCTGAAGCTTTCTTT.

This clonotype was counted only a few times. The J gene is TRBJ1-2, the V gene TRBV5-1, with 7 nucleotides matching TRBD1. The CDR3 loop spans 14 amino acids. Germline CDR1 SGHRS, CDR2 YFSETQ. V lost 4 bases, J lost 4 bases, and 7 bases stayed unmatched. CDR3 sequence: CASSLGGRAYGYTF. DNA of the CDR3: TGCGCCAGCAGCCTAGGGGGCCGGGCCTATGGCTACACCTTC.

CDR3 amino acids: CASRRGQGYTF. The CDR3 region has the DNA TGTGCCAGCAGACGAGGACAGGGGTACACCTTC. The chain couples TRBV27 to TRBJ1-2; 9 bases agree with TRBD1. The germline V gene encodes CDR1 MNHEY and CDR2 SMNVEV (reference sequence). V was clipped by 6 bases and J by 11 bases; unmatched bases: 4. The CDR3 totals 11 residues.

Notes on this clonotype: No conserved phenylalanine or tryptophan is present at the end of the CDR3, so a read error is the likely explanation. V and J are TRBV3-1 and TRBJ1-1, with D maybe TRBD1 (6 bases). The CDR3 has 12 residues. V dropped 6 bases and J dropped 3 bases, with 8 bases sitting between them. Germline assignment: CDR1 LGHDT and CDR2 YNNKEL (reference sequence). CDR3 amino acids: CASRDSHTEAFS. In nucleotides, the CDR3 is TGTGCCAGCAGGGACAGCCACACTGAAGCTTTCTCT.

J is TRBJ2-3 and V is TRBV4-1; 10 nucleotides line up with TRBD2. Germline V gene lookup returns CDR1 MGHRA and CDR2 YSYEKL. CDR3 size: 17 residues. V lost 3 bases to trimming and J lost 2 bases; unmatched junction nucleotides: 8. CDR3 protein: CASSQAGLAGATDTQYF. CDR3 nucleotide sequence: TGCGCCAGCAGCCAGGCTGGGCTAGCGGGGGCCACAGATACGCAGTATTTT.

This chain uses TRBV18 with TRBJ2-3; no clear D gene. Trimming took 6 bases from V and 5 from J, leaving 18 bases between them. CDR1 and CDR2 (germline): KGHSH, LQKENI. The CDR3 length is 15 residues. The CDR3: CASSSGQIRGDTQYF. The CDR3 DNA sequence: TGTGCCAGCTCCAGTGGCCAAATACGCGGAGATACGCAGTATTTT. The full variable domain, in which reference TRBV18 and TRBJ2-3 provide the parts outside the CDR3, is NAGVMQNPRHLVRRRGQEARLRCSPMKGHSHVYWYRQLPEEGLKFMVYLQKENIIDESGMPKERFSAEFPKEGPSILRIQQVVRGDSAAYFCASSSGQIRGDTQYFGPGTRLTVL.

The chain uses TRBV10-3 and TRBJ2-7; D gene ambiguous. Looked up from germline, CDR1 is ENHRY and CDR2 is SYGVKD. This CDR3 comprises 14 residues. Trimming shortened V by 0 bases and J by 4 bases, and 10 bases separated the two germline ends. CDR3 bases: TGTGCCATCAGTGAGTCCGGTAGTAAGTACGAGCAGTACTTC. It specifies CAISESGSKYEQYF.